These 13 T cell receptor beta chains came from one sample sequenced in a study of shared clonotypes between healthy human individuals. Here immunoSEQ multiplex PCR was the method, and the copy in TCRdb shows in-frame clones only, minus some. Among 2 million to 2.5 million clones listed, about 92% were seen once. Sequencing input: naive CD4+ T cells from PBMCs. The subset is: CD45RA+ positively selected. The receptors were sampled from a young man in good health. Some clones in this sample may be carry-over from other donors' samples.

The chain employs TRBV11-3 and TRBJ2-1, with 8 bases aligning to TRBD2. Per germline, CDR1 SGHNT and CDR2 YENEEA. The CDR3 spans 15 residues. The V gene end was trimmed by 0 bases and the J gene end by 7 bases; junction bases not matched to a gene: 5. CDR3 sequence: CASSLEGTRLNEQFF. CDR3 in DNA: TGTGCCAGCAGCTTAGAAGGGACTAGATTGAATGAGCAGTTCTTC.

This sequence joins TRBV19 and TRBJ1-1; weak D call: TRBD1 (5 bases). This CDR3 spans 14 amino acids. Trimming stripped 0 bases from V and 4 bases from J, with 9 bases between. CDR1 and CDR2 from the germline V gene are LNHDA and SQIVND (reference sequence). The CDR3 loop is CASSIEGESTEAFF. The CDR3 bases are TGTGCCAGTAGTATAGAAGGGGAGTCCACTGAAGCTTTCTTT.

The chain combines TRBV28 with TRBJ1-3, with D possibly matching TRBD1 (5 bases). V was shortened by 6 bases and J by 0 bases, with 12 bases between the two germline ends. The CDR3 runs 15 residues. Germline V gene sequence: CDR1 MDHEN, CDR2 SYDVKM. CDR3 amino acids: CASRTGPSSGNTIYF. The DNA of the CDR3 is TGTGCCAGCAGGACGGGGCCTAGCTCTGGAAACACCATATATTTT.

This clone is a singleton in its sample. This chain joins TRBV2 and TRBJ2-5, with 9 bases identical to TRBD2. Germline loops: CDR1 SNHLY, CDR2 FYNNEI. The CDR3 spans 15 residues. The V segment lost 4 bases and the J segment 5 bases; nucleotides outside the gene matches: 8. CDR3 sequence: CASSGSSGSRETQYF. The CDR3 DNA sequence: TGTGCCAGCAGTGGAAGTAGCGGGAGCCGGGAGACCCAGTACTTC. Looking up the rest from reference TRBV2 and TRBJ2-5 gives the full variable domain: EPEVTQTPSHQVTQMGQEVILRCVPISNHLYFYWYRQILGQKVEFLVSFYNNEISEKSEIFDDQFSVERPDGSNFTLKIRSTKLEDSAMYFCASSGSSGSRETQYFGPGTRLLVL.

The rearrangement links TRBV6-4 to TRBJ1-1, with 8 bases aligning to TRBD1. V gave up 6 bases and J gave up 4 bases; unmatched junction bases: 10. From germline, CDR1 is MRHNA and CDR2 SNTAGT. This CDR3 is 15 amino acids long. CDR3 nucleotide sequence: TGTGCCAGCAGACCCGACAGGGGCTGGGGCACTGAAGCTTTCTTT. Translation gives CASRPDRGWGTEAFF.

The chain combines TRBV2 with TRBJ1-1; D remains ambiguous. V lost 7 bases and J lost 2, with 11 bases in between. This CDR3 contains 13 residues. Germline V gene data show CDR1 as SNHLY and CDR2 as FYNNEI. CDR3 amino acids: CASTPEANTEAFF. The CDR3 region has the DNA TGTGCCAGCACCCCGGAAGCCAACACTGAAGCTTTCTTT.

The CDR3 DNA reads as TGTGCCAGCAGTTATATCCGGGGGACCTATGGCTACACCTTC. It codes for CASSYIRGTYGYTF. This rearrangement joins TRBV28 to TRBJ1-2; weak D call: TRBD1 (5 bases). The germline V gene has CDR1 MDHEN and CDR2 SYDVKM. V was pared by 4 bases and J by 4 bases, with 13 bases between. The CDR3 is 14 amino acids.

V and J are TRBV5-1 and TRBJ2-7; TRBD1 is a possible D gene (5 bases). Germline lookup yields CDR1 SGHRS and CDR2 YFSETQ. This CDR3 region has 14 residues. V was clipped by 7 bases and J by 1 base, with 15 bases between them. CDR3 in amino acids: CASSRRAESYEQYF. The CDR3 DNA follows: TGCGCCAGCTCGCGCAGGGCCGAGTCCTACGAGCAGTACTTC.

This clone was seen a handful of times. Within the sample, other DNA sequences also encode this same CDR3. The CDR3 protein is CASSLLAGDTGELFF. CDR3 DNA: TGTGCCAGCAGCTTACTAGCGGGAGACACCGGGGAGCTGTTTTTT. The chain combines TRBV7-3 with TRBJ2-2, with TRBD2 identical over 10 bases. This CDR3 comprises 15 residues. Germline V gene lookup returns CDR1 SGHTA and CDR2 FQGTGA. The V segment lost 2 bases and the J segment 3 bases; nucleotides outside the gene matches: 0.

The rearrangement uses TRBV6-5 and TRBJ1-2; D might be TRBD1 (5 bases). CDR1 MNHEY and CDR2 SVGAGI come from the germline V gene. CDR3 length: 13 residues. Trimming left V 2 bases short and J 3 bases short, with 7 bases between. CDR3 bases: TGTGCCAGCAGTTACGGGGCAGACTATGGCTACACCTTC. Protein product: CASSYGADYGYTF.

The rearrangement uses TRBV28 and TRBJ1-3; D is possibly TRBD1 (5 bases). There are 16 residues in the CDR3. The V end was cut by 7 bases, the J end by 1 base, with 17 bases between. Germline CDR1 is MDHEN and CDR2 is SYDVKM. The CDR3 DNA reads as TGTGCCAGCACCCTTGGGGGGGTTGGGTCTGGAAACACCATATATTTT. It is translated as CASTLGGVGSGNTIYF. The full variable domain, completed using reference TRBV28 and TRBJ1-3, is DVKVTQSSRYLVKRTGEKVFLECVQDMDHENMFWYRQDPGLGLRLIYFSYDVKMKEKGDIPEGYSVSREKKERFSLILESASTNQTSMYLCASTLGGVGSGNTIYFGEGSWLTVV.

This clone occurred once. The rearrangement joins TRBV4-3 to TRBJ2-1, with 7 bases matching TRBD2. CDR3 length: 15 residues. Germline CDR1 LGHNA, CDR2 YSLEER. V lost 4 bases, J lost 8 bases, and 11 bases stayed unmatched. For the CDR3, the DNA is TGCGCCAGCAGCCCCGGGACTAAGGGTATCTATGAGCAGTTCTTC. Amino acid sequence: CASSPGTKGIYEQFF.

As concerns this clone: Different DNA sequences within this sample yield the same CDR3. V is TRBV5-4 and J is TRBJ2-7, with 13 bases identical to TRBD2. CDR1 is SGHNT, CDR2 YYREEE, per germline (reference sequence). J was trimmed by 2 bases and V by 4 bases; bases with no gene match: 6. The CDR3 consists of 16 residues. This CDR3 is CASSLGLAGTTYEQYF. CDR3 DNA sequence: TGTGCCAGCAGCCTGGGACTAGCGGGAACGACCTACGAGCAGTACTTC.